The clone carrying this T cell receptor (beta chain) has at least ten counts. The data were taken from a study of human T cells and chemical hapten exposure. TCRdb re-called the RACE reads through MiXCR, storing one row per CDR3 protein. Here the sample spans about 380,000 distinct CDR3 sequences, more than 4.5% being singletons. Sample time point: pre-sensitization, week 0. Treatment specified: therapeutic diphenylcyclopropenone sensitization with weekly scalp DPC. The CDR3 extends over 13 amino acids. Trimming removed 5 bases from V and 4 bases from J, with 10 bases in between. CDR1 and CDR2 (germline): PRHDT, FYEKMQ (reference sequence).

The sequencing here drew on whole blood, taken in connection with sensitization to the hapten diphenylcyclopropenone (DPC). The origin of this receptor is a woman aged 45-59 years with alopecia areata. Some clones in this sample may be carry-over from other donors' samples. The rearrangement links TRBV13 to TRBJ2-3, with TRBD2 as a possible D gene (6 bases). As DNA, the CDR3 is TGTGCCAGCAGCCCCGGGAGAGCAGATACGCAGTATTTT. Translating it yields CASSPGRADTQYF.